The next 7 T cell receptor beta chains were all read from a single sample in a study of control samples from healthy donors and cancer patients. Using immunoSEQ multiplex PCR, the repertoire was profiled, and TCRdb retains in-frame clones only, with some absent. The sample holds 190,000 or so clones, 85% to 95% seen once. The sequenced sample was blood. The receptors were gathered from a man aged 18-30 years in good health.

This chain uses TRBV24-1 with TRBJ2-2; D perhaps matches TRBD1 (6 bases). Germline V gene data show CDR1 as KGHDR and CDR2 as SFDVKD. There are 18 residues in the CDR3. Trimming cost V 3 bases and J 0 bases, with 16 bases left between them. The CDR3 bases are TGTGCCACCAGTGATAGCCAAAGCCAGGGGTCGAACACCGGGGAGCTGTTTTTT. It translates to CATSDSQSQGSNTGELFF.

CDR3 amino acids: CASSMATHGEQYF. The CDR3 DNA reads as TGTGCCAGTAGTATGGCCACCCATGGCGAGCAGTACTTC. This chain connects TRBV19 to TRBJ2-7; no clear D. The V gene lost 3 bases and the J gene lost 6 bases, with 12 bases spanning the gap. Looked up from germline, CDR1 is LNHDA and CDR2 is SQIVND (reference sequence). This CDR3 spans 13 amino acids.

CDR3 loop: CASSVDFSGTDTQYF. CDR3 nucleotides: TGTGCCAGCAGCGTAGACTTTAGCGGTACAGATACGCAGTATTTT. The chain recombines TRBV9 with TRBJ2-3; tentative D call: TRBD2 (6 bases). The length of the CDR3 is 15 residues. Germline V gives CDR1 SGDLS, CDR2 YYNGEE. Trimming took off 0 bases at V and 3 bases at J, with 11 bases between the two ends.

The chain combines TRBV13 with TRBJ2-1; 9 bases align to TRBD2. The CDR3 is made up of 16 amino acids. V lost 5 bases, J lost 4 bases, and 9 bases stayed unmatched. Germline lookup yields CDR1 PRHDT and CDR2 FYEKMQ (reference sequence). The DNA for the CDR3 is TGTGCCAGCAGCCCCCGGGGTAGCGGGGGATACAATGAGCAGTTCTTC. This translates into CASSPRGSGGYNEQFF.

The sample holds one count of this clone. The CDR3 nucleotides are TGTGCCAGCAGTTTCTATACAACAGATACGCAGTATTTT. This gives the protein CASSFYTTDTQYF. The V gene is TRBV27, the J gene TRBJ2-3; no reliable D call. This CDR3 contains 13 residues. The germline V gene encodes CDR1 MNHEY and CDR2 SMNVEV (reference sequence). Trimming stripped 3 bases from V and 3 bases from J, with 7 bases between.

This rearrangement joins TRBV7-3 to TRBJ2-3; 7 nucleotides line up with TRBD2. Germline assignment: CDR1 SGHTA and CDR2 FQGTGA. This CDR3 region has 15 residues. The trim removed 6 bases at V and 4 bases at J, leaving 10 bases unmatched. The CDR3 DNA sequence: TGTGCCAGCAGTCTTTCGGGGGGATCGGCAGATACGCAGTATTTT. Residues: CASSLSGGSADTQYF.

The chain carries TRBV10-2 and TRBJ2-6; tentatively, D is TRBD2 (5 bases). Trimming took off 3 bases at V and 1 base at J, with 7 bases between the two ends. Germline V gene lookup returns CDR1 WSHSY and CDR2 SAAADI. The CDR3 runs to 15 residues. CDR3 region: CASSDRGSGANVLTF. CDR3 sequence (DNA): TGCGCCAGCAGTGATAGAGGGTCTGGGGCCAACGTCCTGACTTTC.